This T cell receptor beta chain stems from a study of cytomegalovirus exposure and HLA in healthy donors. Study-wide points: Specific recognition of CMV antigens was confirmed in vitro for a few chains (all CMV-associated).

There were likely unrecorded immune exposures, though donors were nominally healthy when sampled. Trimming shortened V by 4 bases and J by 0 bases, and 9 bases separated the two germline ends. Germline loops: CDR1 SGHTA, CDR2 FQGNSA. The CDR3 is 15 amino acids. As regards this clone: Its antigen is currently unknown.

In the PCR, 60 Vbeta and 13 Jbeta primers were used. Some clones are missing from TCRdb's copy, which holds only in-frame ones; the method was immunoSEQ multiplex PCR. This sample has 100,000 to 150,000 clones, with 76% found just once. This sequence joins TRBV7-2 and TRBJ1-4; D may be TRBD1 (6 bases). The receptor's source is a man aged 45-65 years in good health and CMV-seronegative. The sequenced material came from PBMCs. CDR3 sequence reads: CASSSQGTTNEKLFF. The CDR3 coding sequence is TGTGCCAGCAGCTCACAGGGTACAACTAATGAAAAACTGTTTTTT.